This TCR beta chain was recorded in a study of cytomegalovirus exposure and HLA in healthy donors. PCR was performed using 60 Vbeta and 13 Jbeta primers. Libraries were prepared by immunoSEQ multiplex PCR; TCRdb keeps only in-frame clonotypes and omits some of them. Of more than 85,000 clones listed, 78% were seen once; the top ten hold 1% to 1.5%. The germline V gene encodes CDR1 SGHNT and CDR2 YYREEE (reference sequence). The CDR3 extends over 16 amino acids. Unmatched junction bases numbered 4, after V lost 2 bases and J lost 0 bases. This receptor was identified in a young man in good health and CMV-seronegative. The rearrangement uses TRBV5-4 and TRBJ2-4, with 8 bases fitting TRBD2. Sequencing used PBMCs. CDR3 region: CASSFSSGGAKNIQYF. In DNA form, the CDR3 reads TGTGCCAGCAGCTTCTCCAGCGGGGGAGCCAAAAACATTCAGTACTTC.